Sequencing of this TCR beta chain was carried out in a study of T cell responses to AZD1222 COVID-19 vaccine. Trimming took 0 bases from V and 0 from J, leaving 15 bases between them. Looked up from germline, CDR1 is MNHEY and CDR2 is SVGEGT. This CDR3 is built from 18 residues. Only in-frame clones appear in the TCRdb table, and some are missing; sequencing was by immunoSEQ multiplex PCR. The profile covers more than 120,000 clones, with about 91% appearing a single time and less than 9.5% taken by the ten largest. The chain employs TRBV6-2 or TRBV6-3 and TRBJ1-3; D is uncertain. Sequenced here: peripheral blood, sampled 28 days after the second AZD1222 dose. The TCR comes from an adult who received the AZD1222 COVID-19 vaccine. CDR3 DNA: TGTGCCAGCAGTTACTCGAAAGCTCCTATCAACTCTGGAAACACCATATATTTT. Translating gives CASSYSKAPINSGNTIYF.